This TCR beta chain was sequenced during a study of T cells in Graves' hyperthyroidism and ophthalmopathy. This clonotype has at least ten counts. The V gene end was trimmed by 2 bases and the J gene end by 13 bases; junction bases not matched to a gene: 5. Looked up from germline, CDR1 is SGHRS and CDR2 is YFSETQ. This CDR3 spans 12 amino acids. From RNA transcripts, TCR beta CDR3 regions were amplified. The study used the HTBI primer set for a first-round RT-PCR of the TCR CDR3. Each CDR3 protein is one row after TCRdb ran MiXCR on the multiplex PCR reads. This sample yields around 200,000 distinct CDR3 sequences, of which around 18% are seen a single time; 35% to 50% belongs to the top ten.

The clonotype was recovered from a man aged 40-49 years with Graves' hyperthyroidism. Sequencing was done on a sample of blood. This chain connects TRBV5-1 to TRBJ2-1, with 8 nucleotides matching TRBD2. In DNA form, the CDR3 reads TGCGCCAGCAGCTTAGTCGGGGGGGGCCAGTTCTTC. Protein: CASSLVGGGQFF.